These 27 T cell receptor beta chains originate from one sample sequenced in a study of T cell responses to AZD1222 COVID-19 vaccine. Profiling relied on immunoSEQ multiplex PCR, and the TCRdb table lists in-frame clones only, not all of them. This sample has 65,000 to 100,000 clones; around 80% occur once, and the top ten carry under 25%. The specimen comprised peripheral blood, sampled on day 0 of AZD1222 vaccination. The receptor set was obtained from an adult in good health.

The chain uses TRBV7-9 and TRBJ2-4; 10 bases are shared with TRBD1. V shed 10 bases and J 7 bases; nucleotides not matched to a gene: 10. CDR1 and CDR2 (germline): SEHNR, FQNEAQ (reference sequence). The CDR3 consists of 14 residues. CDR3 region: CATSLTGGSNIQYF. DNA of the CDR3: TGTGCCACCTCCTTGACAGGGGGCTCTAACATTCAGTACTTC. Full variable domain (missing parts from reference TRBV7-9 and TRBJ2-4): DTGVSQNPRHKITKRGQNVTFRCDPISEHNRLYWYRQTLGQGPEFLTYFQNEAQLEKSRLLSDRFSAERPKGSFSTLEIQRTEQGDSAMYLCATSLTGGSNIQYFGAGTRLSVL.

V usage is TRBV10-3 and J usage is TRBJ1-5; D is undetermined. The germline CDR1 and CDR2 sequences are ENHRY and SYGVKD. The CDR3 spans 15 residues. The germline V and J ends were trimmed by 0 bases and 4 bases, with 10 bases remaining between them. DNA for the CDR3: TGTGCCATCAGTGAGTCCGGAGGGAAAAATCAGCCCCAGCATTTT. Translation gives CAISESGGKNQPQHF.

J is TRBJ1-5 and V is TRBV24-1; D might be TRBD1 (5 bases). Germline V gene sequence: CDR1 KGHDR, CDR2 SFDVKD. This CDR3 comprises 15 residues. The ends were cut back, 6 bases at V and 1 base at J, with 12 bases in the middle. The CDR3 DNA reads TGTGCCACCAGTCCCTTGGGGACCAGCAATCAGCCCCAGCATTTT. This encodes CATSPLGTSNQPQHF.

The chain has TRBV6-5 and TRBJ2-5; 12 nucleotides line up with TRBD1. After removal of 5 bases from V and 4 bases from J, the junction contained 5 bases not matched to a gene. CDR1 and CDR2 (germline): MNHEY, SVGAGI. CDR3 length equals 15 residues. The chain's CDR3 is CASSPGQGAGETQYF. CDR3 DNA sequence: TGTGCCAGCAGTCCGGGACAGGGGGCAGGAGAGACCCAGTACTTC.

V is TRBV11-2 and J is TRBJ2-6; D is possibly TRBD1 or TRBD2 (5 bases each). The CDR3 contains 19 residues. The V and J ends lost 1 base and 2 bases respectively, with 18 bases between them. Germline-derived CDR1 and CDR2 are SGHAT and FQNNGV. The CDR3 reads CASSLGSGRDLPGANVLTF. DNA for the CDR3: TGTGCCAGCAGCTTAGGTAGTGGCAGGGACCTTCCTGGGGCCAACGTCCTGACTTTC.

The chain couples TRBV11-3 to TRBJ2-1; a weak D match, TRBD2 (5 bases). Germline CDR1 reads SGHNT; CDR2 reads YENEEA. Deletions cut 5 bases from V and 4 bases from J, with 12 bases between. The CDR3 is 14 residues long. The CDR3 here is CASSPGRTYNEQFF. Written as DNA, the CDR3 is TGTGCCAGCAGCCCGGGCAGGACTTACAATGAGCAGTTCTTC.

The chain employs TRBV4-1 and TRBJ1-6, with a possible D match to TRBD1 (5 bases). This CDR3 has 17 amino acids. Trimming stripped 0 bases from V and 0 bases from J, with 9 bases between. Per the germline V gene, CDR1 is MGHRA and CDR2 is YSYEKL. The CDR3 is CASSQDPDSSYNSPLHF. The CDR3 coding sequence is TGCGCCAGCAGCCAAGACCCCGACAGCTCCTATAATTCACCCCTCCACTTT.

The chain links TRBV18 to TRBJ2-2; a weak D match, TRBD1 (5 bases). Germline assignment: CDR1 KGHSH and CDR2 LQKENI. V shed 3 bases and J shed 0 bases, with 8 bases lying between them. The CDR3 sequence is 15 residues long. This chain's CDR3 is CASSPRVANTGELFF. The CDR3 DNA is TGTGCCAGCTCACCCAGGGTGGCGAACACCGGGGAGCTGTTTTTT. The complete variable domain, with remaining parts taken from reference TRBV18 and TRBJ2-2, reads NAGVMQNPRHLVRRRGQEARLRCSPMKGHSHVYWYRQLPEEGLKFMVYLQKENIIDESGMPKERFSAEFPKEGPSILRIQQVVRGDSAAYFCASSPRVANTGELFFGEGSRLTVL.

The CDR3 loop reads CAHQGPHTDTQYF. CDR3 nucleotides: TGTGCCCACCAAGGGCCCCACACAGATACGCAGTATTTT. This chain uses TRBV6-5 with TRBJ2-3, with no clear D. From germline, CDR1 is MNHEY and CDR2 SVGAGI. V was cut by 11 bases and J by 2 bases, with 14 bases left in between. The CDR3 loop spans 13 amino acids.

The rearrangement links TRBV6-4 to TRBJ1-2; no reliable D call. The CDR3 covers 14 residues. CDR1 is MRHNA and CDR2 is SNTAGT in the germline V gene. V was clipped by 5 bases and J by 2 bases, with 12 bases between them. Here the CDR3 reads CASSPSAGNYGYTF. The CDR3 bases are TGTGCCAGCAGTCCCTCCGCCGGAAACTATGGCTACACCTTC.

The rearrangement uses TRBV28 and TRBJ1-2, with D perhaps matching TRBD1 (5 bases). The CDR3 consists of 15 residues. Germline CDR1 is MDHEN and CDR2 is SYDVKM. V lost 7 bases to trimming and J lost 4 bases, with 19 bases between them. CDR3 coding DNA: TGTGCCAGCACCACTGGGGGAAGAGGTCTCTATGGCTACACCTTC. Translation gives CASTTGGRGLYGYTF.

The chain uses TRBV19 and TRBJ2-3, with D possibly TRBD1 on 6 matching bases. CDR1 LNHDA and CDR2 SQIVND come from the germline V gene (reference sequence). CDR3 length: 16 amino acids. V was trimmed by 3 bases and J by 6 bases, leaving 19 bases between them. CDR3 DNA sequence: TGTGCCAGTAGTATCGAACAGGGTGTCTTGGGGGATACGCAGTATTTT. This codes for CASSIEQGVLGDTQYF.

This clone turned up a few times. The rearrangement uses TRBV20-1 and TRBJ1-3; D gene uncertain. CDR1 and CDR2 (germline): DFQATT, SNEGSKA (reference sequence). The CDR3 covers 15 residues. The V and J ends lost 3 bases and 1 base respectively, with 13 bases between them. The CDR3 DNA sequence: TGCAGTGCTAGTCGCCCGAGGGTTTCTGGAAACACCATATATTTT. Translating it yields CSASRPRVSGNTIYF.

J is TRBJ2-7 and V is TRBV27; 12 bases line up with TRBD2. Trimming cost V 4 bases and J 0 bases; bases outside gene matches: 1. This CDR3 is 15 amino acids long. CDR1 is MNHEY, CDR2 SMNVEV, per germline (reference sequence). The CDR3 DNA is TGTGCCAGCAGTTGGACTAGCGGGGACTCCTACGAGCAGTACTTC. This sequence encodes CASSWTSGDSYEQYF.

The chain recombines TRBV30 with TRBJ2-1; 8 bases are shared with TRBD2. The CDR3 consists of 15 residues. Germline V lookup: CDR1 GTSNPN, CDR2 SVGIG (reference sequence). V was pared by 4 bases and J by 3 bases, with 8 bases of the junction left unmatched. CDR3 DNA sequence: TGTGCCTGGACCCCGAGCGGGAGAAGCTACAATGAGCAGTTCTTC. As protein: CAWTPSGRSYNEQFF. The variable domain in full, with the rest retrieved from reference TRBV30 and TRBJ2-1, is SQTIHQWPATLVQPVGSPLSLECTVEGTSNPNLYWYRQAAGRGLQLLFYSVGIGQISSEVPQNLSASRPQDRQFILSSKKLLLSDSGFYLCAWTPSGRSYNEQFFGPGTRLTVL.

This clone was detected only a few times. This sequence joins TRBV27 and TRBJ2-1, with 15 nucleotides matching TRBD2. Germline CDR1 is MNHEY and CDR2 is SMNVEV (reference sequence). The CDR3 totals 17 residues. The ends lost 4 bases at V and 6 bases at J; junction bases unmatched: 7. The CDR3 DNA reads TGTGCCAGCAGTTCCCGGACTAGCGGGGGGGCCGGCAATGAGCAGTTCTTC. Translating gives CASSSRTSGGAGNEQFF.

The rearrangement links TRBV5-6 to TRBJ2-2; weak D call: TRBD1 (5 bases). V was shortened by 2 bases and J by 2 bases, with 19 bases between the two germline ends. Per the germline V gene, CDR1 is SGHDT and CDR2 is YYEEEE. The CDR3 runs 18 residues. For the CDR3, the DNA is TGTGCCAGCAGCTTAGCTGGGGCGGACGCACTAAACACCGGGGAGCTGTTTTTT. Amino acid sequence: CASSLAGADALNTGELFF.

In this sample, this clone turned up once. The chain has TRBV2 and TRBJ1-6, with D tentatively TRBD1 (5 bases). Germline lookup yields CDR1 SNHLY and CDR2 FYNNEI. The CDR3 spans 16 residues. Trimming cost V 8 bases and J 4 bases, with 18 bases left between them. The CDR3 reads CASSRTREFYNSPLHF. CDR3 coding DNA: TGTGCCAGCTCTCGGACACGGGAATTTTATAATTCACCCCTCCACTTT.

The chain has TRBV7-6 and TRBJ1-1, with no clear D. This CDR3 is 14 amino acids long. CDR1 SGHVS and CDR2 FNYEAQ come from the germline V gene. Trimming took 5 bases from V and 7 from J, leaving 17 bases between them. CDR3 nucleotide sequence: TGTGCCAGCAGCCAAAGCCGGGCCCACGGTGAAGCTTTCTTT. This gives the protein CASSQSRAHGEAFF.

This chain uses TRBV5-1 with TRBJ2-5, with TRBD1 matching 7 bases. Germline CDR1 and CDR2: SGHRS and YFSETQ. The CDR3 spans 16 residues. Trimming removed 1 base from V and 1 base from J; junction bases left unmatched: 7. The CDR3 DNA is TGCGCCAGCAGCTTGATGACGGGACAGATCCAAGAGACCCAGTACTTC. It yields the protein CASSLMTGQIQETQYF.

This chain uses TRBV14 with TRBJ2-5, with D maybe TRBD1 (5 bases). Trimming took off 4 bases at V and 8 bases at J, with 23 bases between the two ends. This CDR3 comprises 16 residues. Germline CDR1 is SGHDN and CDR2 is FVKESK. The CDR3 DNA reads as TGTGCCAGCAGCCGCACCTACCGGCAGGACCAGGGTACCCAGTACTTC. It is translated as CASSRTYRQDQGTQYF. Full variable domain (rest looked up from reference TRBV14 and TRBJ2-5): EAGVTQFPSHSVIEKGQTVTLRCDPISGHDNLYWYRRVMGKEIKFLLHFVKESKQDESGMPNNRFLAERTGGTYSTLKVQPAELEDSGVYFCASSRTYRQDQGTQYFGPGTRLLVL.

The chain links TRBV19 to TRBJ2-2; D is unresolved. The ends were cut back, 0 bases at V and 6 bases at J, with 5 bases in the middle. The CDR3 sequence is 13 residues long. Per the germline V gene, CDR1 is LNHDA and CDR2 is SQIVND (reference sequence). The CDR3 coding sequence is TGTGCCAGTAGTATAGATCTTCCCGGGGAGCTGTTTTTT. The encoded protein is CASSIDLPGELFF.

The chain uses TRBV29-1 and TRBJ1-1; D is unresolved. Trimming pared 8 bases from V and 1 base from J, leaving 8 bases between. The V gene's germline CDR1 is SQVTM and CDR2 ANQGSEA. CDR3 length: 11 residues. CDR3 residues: CSPSENTEAFF. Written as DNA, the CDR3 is TGCAGCCCGAGCGAGAACACTGAAGCTTTCTTT.

CDR3 amino acids: CASSQVDGETQYF. Here the CDR3 DNA reads TGCGCCAGCAGCCAAGTCGACGGCGAGACCCAGTACTTC. The V call is TRBV4-1, the J call TRBJ2-5; D is undetermined. V lost 1 base, J lost 5 bases, and 8 bases lay in between. The CDR3 sequence is 13 residues long. Germline values: CDR1 MGHRA, CDR2 YSYEKL.

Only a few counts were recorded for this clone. The CDR3 is CASSRNGGGYTF. In DNA form, the CDR3 reads TGTGCCAGCAGTAGAAATGGGGGCGGCTACACCTTC. This chain connects TRBV5-6 to TRBJ1-2; weak D call: TRBD1 (6 bases). Germline loops: CDR1 SGHDT, CDR2 YYEEEE. Trimming stripped 5 bases from V and 8 bases from J, with 13 bases between. This CDR3 region has 12 residues.

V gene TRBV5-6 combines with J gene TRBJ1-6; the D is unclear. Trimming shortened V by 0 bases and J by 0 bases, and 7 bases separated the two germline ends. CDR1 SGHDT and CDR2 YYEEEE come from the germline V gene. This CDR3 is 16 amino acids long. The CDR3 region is CASSLAVSSYNSPLHF. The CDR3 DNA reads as TGTGCCAGCAGCTTGGCAGTGAGCTCCTATAATTCACCCCTCCACTTT.

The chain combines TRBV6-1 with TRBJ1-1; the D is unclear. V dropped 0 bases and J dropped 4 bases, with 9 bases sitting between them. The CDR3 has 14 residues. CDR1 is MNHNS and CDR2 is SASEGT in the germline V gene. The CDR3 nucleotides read TGTGCCAGCAGTGAAGCATTCGGTATCACTGAAGCTTTCTTT. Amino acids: CASSEAFGITEAFF.